The next 13 T cell receptor beta chains were all read from a single sample in a study of shared clonotypes between healthy human individuals (dated by TCRdb to 2020 to 2021). Receptor libraries were prepared by the immunoSEQ multiplex PCR assay. The immuneACCESS repertoire file appears here via TCRdb, limited to in-frame rearrangements. These files lack a portion of the clones; in checked studies, under half of the deficit traces to unresolved V genes, and the cause of the others is not known. The sample data list roughly 640,000 clones, and 95% to 98% of these were observed just once. The ten largest make up 0.045% to 0.07% of the sample. The source material was naive CD4+ T cells sorted from blood. Taken with the paper, the label for cell subset or site translates to: CD45RA+ positively selected. These receptors all stem from a woman between 25 and 40 years old in good health.

J is TRBJ2-1 and V is TRBV19; TRBD1 might be the D (5 bases). The CDR3 contains 14 residues. V shed 3 bases and J shed 10 bases, with 16 bases lying between them. The V gene's germline CDR1 is LNHDA and CDR2 SQIVND (reference sequence). CDR3 residues: CASSIPLPQGEQFF. The CDR3 bases are TGTGCCAGTAGTATTCCACTACCTCAGGGAGAGCAGTTCTTC.

The V and J genes are TRBV7-2 and TRBJ2-1, with 8 bases lining up with TRBD2. Germline CDR1 reads SGHTA; CDR2 reads FQGNSA. Losses at the gene ends were 2 bases for V and 2 bases for J; bases not matched to a gene: 5. The CDR3 runs to 16 residues. The CDR3 DNA is TGTGCCAGCAGCTTACTTAGCGGGACCACCTACAATGAGCAGTTCTTC. This codes for CASSLLSGTTYNEQFF.

The chain carries TRBV6-5 and TRBJ2-3; D is possibly TRBD2 (5 bases). This CDR3 has 14 residues. Germline V gives CDR1 MNHEY, CDR2 SVGAGI. V lost 4 bases, J lost 1 base, and 9 bases lay in between. The CDR3 here is CASSLEGGTDTQYF. In nucleotides, the CDR3 is TGTGCCAGCAGTTTAGAGGGCGGCACAGATACGCAGTATTTT.

A word on this clone: A read error may produce the germline difference seen at one junction end. The V gene is TRBV7-8, the J gene TRBJ1-6, with a weak D call TRBD1 (5 bases). Germline V CDR1 and CDR2: SGHVS, FQNEAQ. The CDR3 loop spans 16 amino acids. In DNA form, the CDR3 reads TGTGCCAGCAGCGTAGCGGGGGGTCTCGATAATTCACCCCTCCACTTT. As protein: CASSVAGGLDNSPLHF.

The chain carries TRBV27 and TRBJ2-2, with TRBD2 matching over 7 bases. The V gene's germline CDR1 is MNHEY and CDR2 SMNVEV (reference sequence). Trimming at V came to 7 bases and at J to 2 bases, leaving 13 bases not matched to a gene. There are 17 residues in the CDR3. CDR3 sequence (DNA): TGTGCCAGCACTCGGACGGCGGGACTAACAAACACCGGGGAGCTGTTTTTT. It yields the protein CASTRTAGLTNTGELFF.

Comment on this clone: This sample also contains other DNA sequences that code for the same CDR3. V gene TRBV28 combines with J gene TRBJ2-7, with 12 bases lining up with TRBD2. Germline V gene sequence: CDR1 MDHEN, CDR2 SYDVKM. The CDR3 contains 14 residues. J gave up 3 bases and V 4 bases, and 1 base lay outside the gene matches. This CDR3 reads CASSSTSGSYEQYF. The CDR3 coding sequence is TGTGCCAGCAGTTCGACTAGCGGGAGCTACGAGCAGTACTTC.

This chain joins TRBV28 and TRBJ1-5; TRBD1 might be the D (6 bases). Germline lookup yields CDR1 MDHEN and CDR2 SYDVKM. Between the trimmed V and J ends, which lost 2 bases and 1 base, there was a span of 12 bases. The CDR3 is 16 amino acids. CDR3 DNA: TGTGCCAGCAGTTTAGGGGGCAGTAAGAGCAATCAGCCCCAGCATTTT. This gives the protein CASSLGGSKSNQPQHF.

The V call is TRBV15, the J call TRBJ1-1; D is perhaps TRBD1 (6 bases). The CDR3 has 13 amino acids. Germline CDR1 reads LNHNV; CDR2 reads YYDKDF (reference sequence). Deletions cut 1 base from V and 5 bases from J, with 8 bases between. In DNA form, the CDR3 reads TGTGCCACCAGCAGAGCAGGGGAGACTGAAGCTTTCTTT. Its translation is CATSRAGETEAFF.

The chain is built from TRBV27 and TRBJ2-7, with 10 bases aligning to TRBD1. CDR3 length: 15 amino acids. V shed 2 bases, J shed 2 bases, and the junction held 3 bases outside the gene matches. Germline V lookup: CDR1 MNHEY, CDR2 SMNVEV (reference sequence). The CDR3 region has the DNA TGTGCCAGCAGTTTAGACAGGGGGCCCCCCTACGAGCAGTACTTC. Amino acids: CASSLDRGPPYEQYF.

This clone was picked up one time. The chain uses TRBV10-3 and TRBJ1-2; a weak D match, TRBD1 (6 bases). V lost 4 bases and J 7 bases, leaving 19 bases between the germline ends. The CDR3 is 15 amino acids. Germline-derived CDR1 and CDR2 are ENHRY and SYGVKD. The CDR3 DNA reads TGTGCCATCAGTGTGGCGGGGGCGAAGAATAGTGGCTACACCTTC. This encodes CAISVAGAKNSGYTF.

The rearrangement joins TRBV6-5 to TRBJ2-7, with D uncertain. The germline V gene has CDR1 MNHEY and CDR2 SVGAGI. Trimming took 8 bases from V and 3 from J, leaving 14 bases between them. This CDR3 has 13 amino acids. In nucleotides, the CDR3 is TGTGCCAGCTCGTCCGGTAGGAGCTACGAGCAGTACTTC. Its protein product is CASSSGRSYEQYF.

The gene calls are TRBV18 and TRBJ1-2; D possibly corresponds to TRBD1 (6 bases). This CDR3 spans 14 amino acids. Germline-derived CDR1 and CDR2 are KGHSH and LQKENI. Between the trimmed V and J ends, which lost 1 base and 8 bases, there was a span of 14 bases. CDR3 sequence reads: CASSPRTELAGYTF. CDR3 nucleotide sequence: TGTGCCAGCTCACCACGGACAGAGCTTGCGGGCTACACCTTC.

This clone has a single count. The chain's CDR3 is CASSEESVSYEQYF. DNA of the CDR3: TGCGCCAGCAGTGAAGAAAGCGTTTCCTACGAGCAGTACTTC. The rearrangement joins TRBV10-2 to TRBJ2-7; no reliable D call. The ends were cut back, 3 bases at V and 1 base at J, with 10 bases in the middle. The CDR3 sequence is 14 residues long. Looked up from germline, CDR1 is WSHSY and CDR2 is SAAADI.